This is a list of T cell receptor beta chains from one sample in a study of graft-versus-host responses after intestinal transplantation. The repertoire was sequenced with immunoSEQ multiplex PCR; TCRdb's copy has only in-frame clones and lacks some. Of about 8,200 clones in the sample, approximately 93% were seen once. The sequencing here drew on PBMCs, taken 11 days after intestinal transplantation. These receptors were obtained from a human patient who received an intestinal transplant, so some T cells may come from the graft donor. Each CDR3 is given with its conserved first and last residue. A D gene is named only where the DNA matches it firmly. Clone size is not always given. Where it is, it says once, few, many or a class for expanded clones.

CASSVASGASYEQYF TGTGCCAGCAGCGTAGCTAGCGGGGCTTCCTACGAGCAGTACTTC - TRBJ2-7 TRBD2 TRBV9
CASSFEGQVRRETQYF TGTGCCAGCAGTTTTGAGGGCCAGGTGAGGAGGGAGACCCAGTACTTC - TRBJ2-5 - TRBV28
CASSFGTDYNEKLFF TGTGCCAGCAGCTTCGGGACAGATTATAATGAAAAACTGTTTTTT - TRBJ1-4 TRBD1 TRBV5-4
CASSLGGNTEAFF TGTGCCAGCAGCTTGGGGGGCAACACTGAAGCTTTCTTT - TRBJ1-1 - TRBV5-6
CASRQITREETQYF TGTGCCAGCAGGCAGATAACTAGGGAAGAGACCCAGTACTTC - TRBJ2-5 - TRBV6-5
CASTPGDTQYF TGTGCCAGCACCCCGGGGGATACGCAGTATTTT - TRBJ2-3 - TRBV7-6
CASTRAGVYSNQPQHF TGTGCCAGTACCCGAGCCGGGGTTTATAGCAATCAGCCCCAGCATTTT - TRBJ1-5 - TRBV19
CASRRRDRVYEQYF TGTGCCAGCAGACGACGGGACAGGGTTTACGAGCAGTACTTC - TRBJ2-7 TRBD1 TRBV28
CASSVEGGGLSDTQYF TGTGCCAGCAGCGTAGAAGGGGGGGGGCTGTCAGATACGCAGTATTTT - TRBJ2-3 - TRBV9
CSVEDQDREGHEQYF TGCAGCGTTGAAGATCAGGACAGGGAAGGCCACGAGCAGTACTTC - TRBJ2-7 TRBD1 TRBV29-1
CASSHLAGGRADTQYF TGTGCCAGCAGCCATCTAGCGGGAGGGCGGGCAGATACGCAGTATTTT - TRBJ2-3 TRBD2 TRBV5-4
CAWSVSSTVEAFF TGTGCCTGGAGTGTAAGTAGTACGGTGGAAGCTTTCTTT - TRBJ1-1 - TRBV30
CASSHVLDRVNYGYTF TGTGCCAGCAGCCATGTGTTGGACAGGGTTAACTATGGCTACACCTTC - TRBJ1-2 TRBD1 TRBV14
CASSLLSHLRETQYF TGTGCCAGCAGTTTACTCAGCCATCTGAGGGAGACCCAGTACTTC - TRBJ2-5 - TRBV28
CASSEGGGNSPLHF TGTGCCAGCAGTGAAGGGGGAGGGAATTCACCCCTCCACTTT - TRBJ1-6 - TRBV6-4
CASSMRPQTGGDTGELFF TGTGCCAGCAGCATGCGACCCCAGACAGGGGGCGACACCGGGGAGCTGTTTTTT once TRBJ2-2 - TRBV21-1
CASSLAGGETSPLHF TGTGCCAGCAGTCTAGCTGGGGGGGAGACTTCACCCCTCCACTTT - TRBJ1-6 - TRBV4-2
CASSQGGSEGYTF TGTGCCAGCAGCCAAGGGGGTAGCGAGGGCTACACCTTC - TRBJ1-2 - TRBV4-2
CASRDLRNYGTQYF TGTGCCAGCAGGGATCTCCGGAACTACGGGACCCAGTACTTC - TRBJ2-5 - TRBV28
CASSKYRVGNTEAFF TGCGCCAGCAGCAAATACAGGGTTGGGAACACTGAAGCTTTCTTT - TRBJ1-1 - TRBV5-1
CASSLDRQGIYNEQFF TGCGCCAGCAGCTTGGATCGGCAGGGGATATACAATGAGCAGTTCTTC - TRBJ2-1 - TRBV5-1
CASSYSRVAFF TGTGCCAGCAGTTACTCGAGAGTAGCTTTCTTT once TRBJ1-1 - TRBV6-6